This TCR beta chain is from a study of T cell responses to AZD1222 COVID-19 vaccine. Study-wide results and caveats: With two AZD1222 doses given, Spike-specific TCR breadth and depth both rose.

Using immunoSEQ multiplex PCR, the repertoire was profiled, and TCRdb retains in-frame clones only, with some absent. The profile shows over 45,000 clones, 80% to 90% of them singletons. Germline V CDR1 and CDR2: GTSNPN, SVGIG (reference sequence). This CDR3 is built from 11 residues. V lost 5 bases, J lost 6 bases, and 10 bases lay in between. A remark on this clone: What it binds is not known.

The sequence was obtained from an adult who received the AZD1222 COVID-19 vaccine. The sample consisted of peripheral blood, taken 28 days after the second AZD1222 dose. The V gene is TRBV30, the J gene TRBJ2-5, with unresolved D. This CDR3 is CAWGMTQTQYF. The CDR3 nucleotides are TGTGCCTGGGGGATGACACAGACCCAGTACTTC. The full variable domain, in which reference TRBV30 and TRBJ2-5 provide the parts outside the CDR3, is SQTIHQWPATLVQPVGSPLSLECTVEGTSNPNLYWYRQAAGRGLQLLFYSVGIGQISSEVPQNLSASRPQDRQFILSSKKLLLSDSGFYLCAWGMTQTQYFGPGTRLLVL.